The 23 T cell receptor beta chains presented below share a single source sample, sequenced in a study of blood T cell repertoires in COVID-19. TCRdb's copy holds only in-frame clones and misses some; the assay was immunoSEQ multiplex PCR. The sample consists of 200,000 to 300,000 clones, approximately 91% of them appearing once. Sequenced sample: peripheral blood. These receptor sequences come from a man in his thirties or forties with COVID-19, enrolled during active disease.

The genes are TRBV6-5 and TRBJ1-1, with D maybe TRBD1 (5 bases). CDR3 size: 13 residues. V was clipped by 2 bases and J by 8 bases, with 12 bases between them. Germline V gene lookup returns CDR1 MNHEY and CDR2 SVGAGI. CDR3 sequence (DNA): TGTGCCAGCAGTTACAGTGAGGCAGGGGAAGCTTTCTTT. This gives the protein CASSYSEAGEAFF.

The V and J genes are TRBV2 and TRBJ2-1, with D perhaps TRBD1 (6 bases). Trimming removed 5 bases from V and 6 bases from J, with 17 bases in between. Per germline, CDR1 SNHLY and CDR2 FYNNEI. The CDR3 runs to 15 residues. The CDR3 loop is CASSPNFDRPNEQFF. For the CDR3, the DNA is TGTGCCAGCAGTCCGAACTTCGACAGGCCCAATGAGCAGTTCTTC. Variable domain in full (rest from reference TRBV2 and TRBJ2-1): EPEVTQTPSHQVTQMGQEVILRCVPISNHLYFYWYRQILGQKVEFLVSFYNNEISEKSEIFDDQFSVERPDGSNFTLKIRSTKLEDSAMYFCASSPNFDRPNEQFFGPGTRLTVL.

Details on this clone: The sample contains more than one DNA sequence encoding this CDR3. The chain recombines TRBV19 with TRBJ2-5; TRBD2 is a possible D gene (6 bases). The CDR3 runs to 11 residues. CDR1 is LNHDA and CDR2 is SQIVND in the germline V gene (reference sequence). Trimming removed 6 bases from V and 5 bases from J, with 7 bases in between. The CDR3 DNA reads as TGTGCCAGTAGCCGGGGGGAGACCCAGTACTTC. The encoded protein is CASSRGETQYF.

In this sample, this clone turned up once. The chain is built from TRBV6-5 and TRBJ1-3, with D possibly TRBD1 on 5 matching bases. V lost 10 bases to trimming and J lost 8 bases, with 15 bases between them. The length of the CDR3 is 12 residues. The V gene's germline CDR1 is MNHEY and CDR2 SVGAGI. This chain's CDR3 is CATYPQGDTIYF. The CDR3 bases are TGTGCCACCTACCCGCAGGGCGACACCATATATTTT.

V is TRBV6-5 and J is TRBJ1-3, with TRBD1 identical over 9 bases. The CDR3 extends over 15 amino acids. The ends lost 6 bases at V and 3 bases at J; junction bases unmatched: 6. Germline V gives CDR1 MNHEY, CDR2 SVGAGI. The CDR3 here is CASRLQGAYGNTIYF. In DNA, the CDR3 is TGTGCCAGCAGGCTACAGGGGGCTTATGGAAACACCATATATTTT.

The gene calls are TRBV30 and TRBJ2-7; 11 bases line up with TRBD2. Germline CDR1 is GTSNPN and CDR2 is SVGIG (reference sequence). V shed 1 base and J 6 bases; nucleotides not matched to a gene: 8. The CDR3 totals 15 residues. The CDR3 DNA sequence: TGTGCCTGGAGTGGATTAGCGGGGGGGCCTTTCGAGCAGTACTTC. It translates to CAWSGLAGGPFEQYF. The full variable domain, in which reference TRBV30 and TRBJ2-7 provide the parts outside the CDR3, is SQTIHQWPATLVQPVGSPLSLECTVEGTSNPNLYWYRQAAGRGLQLLFYSVGIGQISSEVPQNLSASRPQDRQFILSSKKLLLSDSGFYLCAWSGLAGGPFEQYFGPGTRLTVT.

V is TRBV9 and J is TRBJ2-5; TRBD2 might be the D (5 bases). V gave up 4 bases and J gave up 5 bases, with 18 bases separating them. The CDR3 length is 15 residues. CDR1 and CDR2 from the germline V gene are SGDLS and YYNGEE. The CDR3 DNA sequence: TGTGCCAGCAGCCCCACGGGAACCCCGAGGGAGACCCAGTACTTC. It translates to CASSPTGTPRETQYF. Looking up the rest from reference TRBV9 and TRBJ2-5 gives the full variable domain: DSGVTQTPKHLITATGQRVTLRCSPRSGDLSVYWYQQSLDQGLQFLIQYYNGEERAKGNILERFSAQQFPDLHSELNLSSLELGDSALYFCASSPTGTPRETQYFGPGTRLLVL.

J is TRBJ2-1 and V is TRBV5-1; 13 nucleotides agree with TRBD2. Losses at the gene ends were 2 bases for V and 4 bases for J; bases not matched to a gene: 9. This CDR3 region has 18 residues. Per the germline V gene, CDR1 is SGHRS and CDR2 is YFSETQ. In nucleotides, the CDR3 is TGCGCCAGCAGCTTTACTAGCGGGGGGGCCCACCCATACAATGAGCAGTTCTTC. Its protein is CASSFTSGGAHPYNEQFF.

This clone was seen only a few times. The chain carries TRBV29-1 and TRBJ1-4; 8 bases map to TRBD1. This CDR3 region has 13 residues. Germline V CDR1 and CDR2: SQVTM, ANQGSEA. With 7 bases clipped from V and 6 bases from J, the junction kept 7 bases outside the gene matches. The CDR3 DNA reads TGCAGCGCTGGGGACAGGCTTCATGAAAAACTGTTTTTT. Its translation is CSAGDRLHEKLFF.

The sample holds a few counts of this clone. The J gene is TRBJ2-7, the V gene TRBV6-1; weak D call: TRBD1 (6 bases). This CDR3 spans 14 amino acids. From germline, CDR1 is MNHNS and CDR2 SASEGT. The germline V and J ends were trimmed by 0 bases and 4 bases, with 10 bases remaining between them. CDR3 amino acids: CASSEAYDRYEQYF. CDR3 nucleotide sequence: TGTGCCAGCAGTGAAGCTTACGACAGGTACGAGCAGTACTTC.

CDR3 in DNA: TGTGCCAGCAGCCAAAACCCGGGGGATCAGCCCCAGCATTTT. Protein product: CASSQNPGDQPQHF. V is TRBV3-1 (or the pseudogene TRBV3-2) and J is TRBJ1-5; a possible D gene is TRBD1 (5 bases). Between the trimmed V and J ends, which lost 2 bases and 5 bases, there was a span of 10 bases. Germline V gene sequence: CDR1 LGHDT, CDR2 YNNKEL (reference sequence). CDR3 size: 14 residues.

The rearrangement joins TRBV15 to TRBJ2-1; 9 bases line up with TRBD2. CDR1 is LNHNV and CDR2 is YYDKDF in the germline V gene (reference sequence). The CDR3 is 16 residues long. Trimming at V came to 1 base and at J to 0 bases, leaving 1 base not matched to a gene. CDR3 amino acids: CATSRGSGGSYNEQFF. The DNA of the CDR3 is TGTGCCACCAGCAGAGGTAGCGGGGGCTCCTACAATGAGCAGTTCTTC.

The chain combines TRBV27 with TRBJ1-2; TRBD1 might be the D (6 bases). There are 17 residues in the CDR3. Germline lookup yields CDR1 MNHEY and CDR2 SMNVEV (reference sequence). V was pared by 5 bases and J by 2 bases, with 21 bases between. As DNA, the CDR3 is TGTGCCAGCAGTAGAATGGCGCTGGGGGGGCGCAACTATGGCTACACCTTC. Its translation is CASSRMALGGRNYGYTF.

This clone has a single count. As DNA, the CDR3 is TGTGCCAGCAGTCCGCGGACAGGGTCGAGGAACGAGCAGTACTTC. This gives the protein CASSPRTGSRNEQYF. The V and J genes are TRBV6-5 and TRBJ2-7; 8 bases line up with TRBD1. The germline V gene has CDR1 MNHEY and CDR2 SVGAGI. This CDR3 is built from 15 residues. V trimming: 5 bases; J trimming: 5 bases; junction bases outside the gene matches: 11.

The rearrangement joins TRBV30 to TRBJ1-3; maybe TRBD1 (6 bases). The CDR3 spans 16 residues. Deletions cut 0 bases from V and 5 bases from J, with 17 bases between. The V gene's germline CDR1 is GTSNPN and CDR2 SVGIG (reference sequence). CDR3 sequence: CAWSVLGGRRRNTIYF. The CDR3 nucleotides are TGTGCCTGGAGTGTATTGGGGGGGCGAAGAAGAAACACCATATATTTT.

This clone was seen once. This rearrangement joins TRBV9 to TRBJ2-1, with TRBD2 matching over 7 bases. Germline-derived CDR1 and CDR2 are SGDLS and YYNGEE. The CDR3 runs to 13 residues. After removal of 2 bases from V and 7 bases from J, the junction contained 3 bases not matched to a gene. Here the CDR3 DNA reads TGTGCCAGCAGCGTCGGGGGGTGGAATGAGCAGTTCTTC. The encoded protein is CASSVGGWNEQFF.

The CDR3 reads CSVSLQGTNEKLFF. CDR3 nucleotides: TGCAGCGTCAGCCTACAGGGAACTAATGAAAAACTGTTTTTT. This rearrangement joins TRBV29-1 to TRBJ1-4; D perhaps matches TRBD1 (6 bases). Germline V lookup: CDR1 SQVTM, CDR2 ANQGSEA. The CDR3 totals 14 residues. The germline V and J ends were trimmed by 6 bases and 1 base, with 12 bases remaining between them.

This chain connects TRBV15 to TRBJ1-5; no reliable D call. The CDR3 covers 16 residues. Germline CDR1 and CDR2: LNHNV and YYDKDF (reference sequence). The germline V and J ends were trimmed by 1 base and 0 bases, with 10 bases remaining between them. Here the CDR3 reads CATSRGGRLSNQPQHF. The CDR3 coding sequence is TGTGCCACCAGCAGAGGAGGTAGGCTTAGCAATCAGCCCCAGCATTTT.

This chain connects TRBV9 to TRBJ1-2; TRBD1 matches 8 bases. Unmatched junction bases numbered 5, after V lost 3 bases and J lost 7 bases. Germline values: CDR1 SGDLS, CDR2 YYNGEE. The CDR3 runs 13 residues. The CDR3 nucleotides are TGTGCCAGCAGCGGATCCGGGACAGGTGGCTACACCTTC. This translates into CASSGSGTGGYTF. Using reference TRBV9 and TRBJ1-2 for the parts outside the CDR3, the full variable domain is DSGVTQTPKHLITATGQRVTLRCSPRSGDLSVYWYQQSLDQGLQFLIQYYNGEERAKGNILERFSAQQFPDLHSELNLSSLELGDSALYFCASSGSGTGGYTFGSGTRLTVV.

The genes are TRBV18 and TRBJ1-1; D unclear. V dropped 0 bases and J dropped 1 base, with 9 bases sitting between them. The CDR3 extends over 15 amino acids. Germline V lookup: CDR1 KGHSH, CDR2 LQKENI. CDR3 bases: TGTGCCAGCTCACCACCCACGGGTCGGAACACTGAAGCTTTCTTT. The encoded protein is CASSPPTGRNTEAFF. The whole variable domain, remainder taken from reference TRBV18 and TRBJ1-1, is NAGVMQNPRHLVRRRGQEARLRCSPMKGHSHVYWYRQLPEEGLKFMVYLQKENIIDESGMPKERFSAEFPKEGPSILRIQQVVRGDSAAYFCASSPPTGRNTEAFFGQGTRLTVV.

The chain uses TRBV9 and TRBJ2-2; no firm D call. The CDR3 has 15 amino acids. CDR1 SGDLS and CDR2 YYNGEE come from the germline V gene. Trimming took 2 bases from V and 1 from J, leaving 9 bases between them. In nucleotides, the CDR3 is TGTGCCAGCAGCGTCCGTGACAAGAACACCGGGGAGCTGTTTTTT. Amino acid sequence: CASSVRDKNTGELFF.

This clone has more than one count but fewer than ten. The J gene is TRBJ2-7, the V gene TRBV19, with 9 bases fitting TRBD1. This CDR3 has 12 amino acids. Trimming removed 9 bases from V and 4 bases from J; junction bases left unmatched: 4. The germline gives CDR1 LNHDA, CDR2 SQIVND (reference sequence). The CDR3 loop reads CASGTGRYEQYF. The CDR3 coding sequence is TGTGCCAGCGGGACAGGGCGGTACGAGCAGTACTTC.

The chain combines TRBV18 with TRBJ2-2, with TRBD2 matching over 10 bases. V was pared by 1 base and J by 2 bases, with 1 base of the junction left unmatched. This CDR3 contains 16 residues. Germline V gene lookup returns CDR1 KGHSH and CDR2 LQKENI. The CDR3 sequence: CASSPRTSGNTGELFF. The CDR3 coding sequence is TGTGCCAGCTCACCACGGACTAGCGGTAACACCGGGGAGCTGTTTTTT.